This T cell receptor (beta chain) was captured by sequencing in a study of T-cell memory formation after mild COVID-19 (dated by TCRdb to the early 2020s). For the study in its entirety: TCR sequence clusters from the two donors were largely donor specific. In a couple of donors, T-cell clones that expanded and contracted after mild COVID-19 were tracked by sequencing TCRalpha and TCRbeta repertoires over time. Two young, previously healthy adult volunteers made up the cohort, one male and one female. The paper's findings and limits, for the study overall: Clones contracting from day 15 to 85 had balanced CD4/CD8 phenotypes, while a second wave expanding from day 15 to 37 was biased towards CD4+. Contracting CD4+ clones appeared mostly in the CM and EM memory subsets, whereas CD8+ clones were enriched in EMRA. Some responding clones were found in pre-infection memory, which suggests that pre-existing cross-reactive memory T cells took part in the SARS-CoV-2 response. Only a couple of mild cases were covered in the study, and larger cohorts including severe cases with pre-infection samples were considered necessary. SARS-CoV-2 specificity was not confirmed for the second-wave clones peaking on day 37.

V loses 6 bases, J loses 4 bases, and the germline ends lie 10 bases apart. CDR1 MNHEY and CDR2 SVGEGT are derived from the germline V gene. The CDR3 sequence holds 13 residues, the cysteine and phenylalanine included. Only CDR3 DNA is held: 39 bases, read in frame from base 1. As regards this clonotype: The target of this receptor is not known. The input lacks base qualities; no much larger clone sits a single base away.

Ficoll-Paque density gradient centrifugation was used to isolate PBMCs. Instrument on record: Illumina NovaSeq 6000. TCRalpha and TCRbeta cDNA libraries were constructed by 5'RACE with constant-segment primers, with sample barcodes and unique molecular identifiers being introduced. Trizol reagent was used to extract RNA from every sample. Library amplification was performed in two PCR steps, and a second sample barcode and Illumina TruSeq adapters were introduced in the second step. Sequencing of libraries was performed on an Illumina NovaSeq with 2 x 150 bp paired-end reads. Turning to the authors' computational methods: The reads were demultiplexed and collapsed into UMI-guided consensus sequences using migec v1.2.7. Using mixcr v2.1.11, UMI consensuses were aligned to TRA and TRB V and J templates and then assembled into clonotypes. A clonotype was counted as expanded or contracted only when both edgeR and NoisET called the clonotype significant, with the noise models trained on biological replicates. For edgeR calls, the cutoffs were a false discovery rate-adjusted p below 0.01 and a log2 fold-change threshold of 1. As an exploratory analysis of dynamics, max-normalized trajectories of the 1000 most abundant clonotypes were examined by PCA with hierarchical clustering. The CD4 or CD8 phenotype of responding clones was assigned using the separately sequenced CD4+ and CD8+ repertoires. TCRdb took the public reads, trimmed them with fastp at Q25, ran MiXCR for clone calling and kept in-frame beta chains. Every entry covers one CDR3 protein and lists the most common genes and DNA from its rows. The V and J calls follow TCRdb's processing rather than the paper's. Here the sample has 250,000 to 300,000 distinct CDR3 sequences; about 16% occur a single time. The top ten clonotypes cover 22% of the sample.

The sequence derives from a man aged 18 to 35 who had mild COVID-19 (a few samples of this study predate the infection). The sample titles of this study are shuffled in the database, so cell type and time point are left out; the donor was told from shared clones. The chain employs TRBV6-2 or TRBV6-3 and TRBJ1-5; no D segment can be confidently identified. The sample taken for sequencing was PBMCs or a T cell subset sorted from them (not recorded which). Read as DNA, the sequence is TGTGCCAGCAGCCCCAGCCCAAATCAGCCCCAGCATTTT. Translated, it gives CASSPSPNQPQHF.